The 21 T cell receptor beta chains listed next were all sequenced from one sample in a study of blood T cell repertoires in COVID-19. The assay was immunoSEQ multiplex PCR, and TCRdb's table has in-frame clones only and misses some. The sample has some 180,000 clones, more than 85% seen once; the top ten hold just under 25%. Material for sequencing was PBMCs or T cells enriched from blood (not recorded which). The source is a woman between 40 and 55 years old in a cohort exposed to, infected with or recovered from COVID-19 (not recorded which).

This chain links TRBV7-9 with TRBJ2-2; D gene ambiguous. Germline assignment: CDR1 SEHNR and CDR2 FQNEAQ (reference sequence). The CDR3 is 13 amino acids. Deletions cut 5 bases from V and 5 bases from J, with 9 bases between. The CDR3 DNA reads TGTGCCAGCAGCGACTCGACTACCGGGGAGCTGTTTTTT. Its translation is CASSDSTTGELFF.

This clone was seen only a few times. The CDR3: CASSPPGLEGREQYF. For the CDR3, the DNA is TGTGCCAGCAGTCCCCCAGGACTAGAGGGGCGCGAGCAGTACTTC. The chain carries TRBV27 and TRBJ2-7; 7 nucleotides match TRBD2. The V gene end was trimmed by 5 bases and the J gene end by 6 bases; junction bases not matched to a gene: 13. The germline gives CDR1 MNHEY, CDR2 SMNVEV (reference sequence). This CDR3 spans 15 amino acids.

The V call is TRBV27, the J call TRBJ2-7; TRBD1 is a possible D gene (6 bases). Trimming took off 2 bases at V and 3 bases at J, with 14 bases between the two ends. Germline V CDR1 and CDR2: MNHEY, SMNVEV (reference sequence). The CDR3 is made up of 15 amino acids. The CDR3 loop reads CASSLKGGRGYEQYF. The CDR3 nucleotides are TGTGCCAGCAGTTTAAAAGGGGGACGCGGCTACGAGCAGTACTTC.

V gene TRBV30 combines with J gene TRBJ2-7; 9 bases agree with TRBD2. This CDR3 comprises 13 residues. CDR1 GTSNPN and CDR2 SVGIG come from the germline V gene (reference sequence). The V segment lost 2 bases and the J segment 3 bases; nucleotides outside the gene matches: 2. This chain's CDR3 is CAWSPSGDYEQYF. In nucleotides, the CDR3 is TGTGCCTGGAGTCCTAGCGGGGACTACGAGCAGTACTTC.

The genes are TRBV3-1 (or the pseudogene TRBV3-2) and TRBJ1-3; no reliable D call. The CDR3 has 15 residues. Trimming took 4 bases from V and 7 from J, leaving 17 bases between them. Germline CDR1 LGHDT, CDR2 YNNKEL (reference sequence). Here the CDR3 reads CASSPNGALENTIYF. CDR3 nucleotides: TGTGCCAGCAGCCCGAATGGAGCATTGGAGAACACCATATATTTT.

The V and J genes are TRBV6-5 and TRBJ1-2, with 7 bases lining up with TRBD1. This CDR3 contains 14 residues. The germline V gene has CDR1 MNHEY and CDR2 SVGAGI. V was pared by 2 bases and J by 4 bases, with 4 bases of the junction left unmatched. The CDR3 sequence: CASSYGDSIYGYTF. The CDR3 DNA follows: TGTGCCAGCAGTTACGGGGACAGTATCTATGGCTACACCTTC.

The CDR3 DNA sequence: TGTGCCAGCAGTTTATCGGCCAATTCACCCCTCCACTTT. Translated, it gives CASSLSANSPLHF. This chain links TRBV27 with TRBJ1-6; D is uncertain. Trimming stripped 0 bases from V and 7 bases from J, with 4 bases between. The germline V gene encodes CDR1 MNHEY and CDR2 SMNVEV (reference sequence). There are 13 residues in the CDR3.

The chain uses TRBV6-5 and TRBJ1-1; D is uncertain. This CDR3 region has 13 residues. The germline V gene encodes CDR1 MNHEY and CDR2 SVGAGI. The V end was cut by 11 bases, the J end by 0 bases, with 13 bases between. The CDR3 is CAGAQELNTEAFF. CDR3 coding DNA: TGTGCCGGTGCACAAGAACTGAACACTGAAGCTTTCTTT.

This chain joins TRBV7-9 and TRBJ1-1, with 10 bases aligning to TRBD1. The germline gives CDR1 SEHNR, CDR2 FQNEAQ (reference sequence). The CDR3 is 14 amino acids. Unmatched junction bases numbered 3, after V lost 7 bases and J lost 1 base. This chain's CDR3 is CASTRDRGNTEAFF. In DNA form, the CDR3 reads TGTGCCAGCACCCGGGACAGGGGGAACACTGAAGCTTTCTTT.

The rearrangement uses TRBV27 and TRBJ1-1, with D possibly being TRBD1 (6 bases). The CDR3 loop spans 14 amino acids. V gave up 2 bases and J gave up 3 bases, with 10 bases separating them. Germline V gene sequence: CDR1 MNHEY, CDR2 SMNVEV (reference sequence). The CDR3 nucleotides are TGTGCCAGCAGTTTAAACAGGGTTGACACTGAAGCTTTCTTT. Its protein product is CASSLNRVDTEAFF.

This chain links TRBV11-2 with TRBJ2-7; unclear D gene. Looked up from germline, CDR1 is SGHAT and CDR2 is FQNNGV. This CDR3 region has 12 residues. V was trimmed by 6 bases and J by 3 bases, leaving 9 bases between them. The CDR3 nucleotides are TGTGCCAGCAGTTCCGGTGACTACGAGCAGTACTTC. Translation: CASSSGDYEQYF.

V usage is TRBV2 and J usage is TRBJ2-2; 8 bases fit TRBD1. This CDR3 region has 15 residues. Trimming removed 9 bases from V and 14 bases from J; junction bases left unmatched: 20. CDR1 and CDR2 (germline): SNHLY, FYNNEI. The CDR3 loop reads CASQGDRGSVRSLFF. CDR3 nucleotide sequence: TGTGCCAGTCAAGGTGACAGGGGATCTGTTAGGTCACTGTTTTTT. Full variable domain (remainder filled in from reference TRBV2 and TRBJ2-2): EPEVTQTPSHQVTQMGQEVILRCVPISNHLYFYWYRQILGQKVEFLVSFYNNEISEKSEIFDDQFSVERPDGSNFTLKIRSTKLEDSAMYFCASQGDRGSVRSLFFGEGSRLTVL.

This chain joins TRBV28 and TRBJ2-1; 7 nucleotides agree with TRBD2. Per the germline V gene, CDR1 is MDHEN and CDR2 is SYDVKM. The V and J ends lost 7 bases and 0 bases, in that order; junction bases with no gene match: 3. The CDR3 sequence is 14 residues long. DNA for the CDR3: TGTGCCAGCACAGCGGGGAGCTCCTACAATGAGCAGTTCTTC. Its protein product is CASTAGSSYNEQFF.

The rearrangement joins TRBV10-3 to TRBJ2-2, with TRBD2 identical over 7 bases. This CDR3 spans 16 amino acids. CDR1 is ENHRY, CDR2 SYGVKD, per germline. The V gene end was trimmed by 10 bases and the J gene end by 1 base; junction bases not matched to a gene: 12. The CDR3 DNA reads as TGTGCCACCTTATCTTTGGCGGGGGAGAACACCGGGGAGCTGTTTTTT. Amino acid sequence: CATLSLAGENTGELFF.

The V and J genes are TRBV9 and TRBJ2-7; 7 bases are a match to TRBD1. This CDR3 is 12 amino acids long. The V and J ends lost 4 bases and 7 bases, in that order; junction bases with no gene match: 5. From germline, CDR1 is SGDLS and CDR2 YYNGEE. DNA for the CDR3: TGTGCCAGCAGCCCATCGGACAGGGAGCAGTACTTC. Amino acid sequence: CASSPSDREQYF.

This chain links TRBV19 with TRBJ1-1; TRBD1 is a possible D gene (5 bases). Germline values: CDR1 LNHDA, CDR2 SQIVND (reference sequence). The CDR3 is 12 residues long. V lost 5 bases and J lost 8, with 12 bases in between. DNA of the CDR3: TGTGCCAGTAGTGGGGGGAGAAGGGAAGCTTTCTTT. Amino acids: CASSGGRREAFF.

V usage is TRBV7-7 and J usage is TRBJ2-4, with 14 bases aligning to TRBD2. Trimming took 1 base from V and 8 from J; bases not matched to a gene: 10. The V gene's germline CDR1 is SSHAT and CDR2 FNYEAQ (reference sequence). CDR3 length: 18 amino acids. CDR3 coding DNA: TGTGCCAGCAGCTTAGGGGGACTAGCGGGAGAGCCGGGGTACATTCAGTACTTC. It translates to CASSLGGLAGEPGYIQYF.

CDR3 sequence reads: CATSDRNPGQPDNEQFF. In nucleotides, the CDR3 is TGTGCCACCAGTGACCGTAACCCGGGACAGCCCGACAATGAGCAGTTCTTC. The chain joins TRBV24-1 to TRBJ2-1; TRBD1 agrees at 7 bases. Per the germline V gene, CDR1 is KGHDR and CDR2 is SFDVKD. The J segment lost 5 bases and the V segment lost 4 bases, leaving 13 bases of the junction unmatched. The CDR3 consists of 17 residues.

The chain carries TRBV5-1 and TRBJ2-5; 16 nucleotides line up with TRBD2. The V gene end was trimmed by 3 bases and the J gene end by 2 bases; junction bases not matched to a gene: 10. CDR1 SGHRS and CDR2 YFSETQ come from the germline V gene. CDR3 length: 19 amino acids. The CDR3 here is CASSSIGTSGRAGQETQYF. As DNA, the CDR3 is TGCGCCAGCAGCTCCATCGGGACTAGCGGGAGGGCAGGGCAAGAGACCCAGTACTTC.

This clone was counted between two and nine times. CDR3 nucleotide sequence: TGCGCCAGCAGCCCGACTAGCGGGGTAGGAGAGACCCAGTACTTC. Protein sequence: CASSPTSGVGETQYF. The V gene is TRBV5-1, the J gene TRBJ2-5; 11 bases match TRBD2. This CDR3 has 15 residues. CDR1 is SGHRS and CDR2 is YFSETQ in the germline V gene. Trimming took 4 bases from V and 4 from J; bases not matched to a gene: 6.

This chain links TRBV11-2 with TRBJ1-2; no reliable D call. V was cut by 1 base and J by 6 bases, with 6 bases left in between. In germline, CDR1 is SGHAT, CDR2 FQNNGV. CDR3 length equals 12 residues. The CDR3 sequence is CASSLGGDGYTF. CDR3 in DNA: TGTGCCAGCAGCTTAGGCGGGGATGGCTACACCTTC.